Below, 25 T cell receptor beta chains from the same sample are listed, as sequenced in a study of blood T cell repertoires in COVID-19. The method was immunoSEQ multiplex PCR; TCRdb's version includes in-frame clones alone and lacks a portion of them. In the table there are fewer than 250,000 clones, 70% to 90% of which are singletons. Specimen: peripheral blood. These receptors all come from a woman aged 55 to 70 with active or convalescent COVID-19.

The chain couples TRBV7-9 to TRBJ2-3, with a tentative D call TRBD1 (5 bases). Germline V CDR1 and CDR2: SEHNR, FQNEAQ (reference sequence). The CDR3 has 13 residues. Trimming cost V 2 bases and J 4 bases, with 7 bases left between them. The CDR3 here is CASSLPGPDTQYF. CDR3 DNA: TGTGCCAGCAGCTTACCAGGGCCAGATACGCAGTATTTT.

This clone has just a few counts. This chain links TRBV9 with TRBJ2-3; 8 bases fit TRBD2. The CDR3 is made up of 18 amino acids. Germline V gene data show CDR1 as SGDLS and CDR2 as YYNGEE. The V gene end was trimmed by 4 bases and the J gene end by 1 base; junction bases not matched to a gene: 14. This CDR3 is CASSPPGGAGEGTDTQYF. The CDR3 nucleotides are TGTGCCAGCAGCCCTCCGGGGGGAGCGGGAGAGGGCACAGATACGCAGTATTTT.

This clone has only a few counts. J is TRBJ2-7 and V is TRBV28, with TRBD2 identical over 14 bases. V lost 6 bases, J lost 0 bases, and 13 bases stayed unmatched. Germline V lookup: CDR1 MDHEN, CDR2 SYDVKM. This CDR3 region has 19 residues. CDR3 in DNA: TGTGCCAGCAGCCCCCAGGGACTAGCGGGGGCCTACGGCTCCTACGAGCAGTACGTC. It yields the protein CASSPQGLAGAYGSYEQYV.

The genes are TRBV7-2 and TRBJ2-5; D is uncertain. Trimming stripped 1 base from V and 1 base from J, with 4 bases between. Germline CDR1 SGHTA, CDR2 FQGNSA. CDR3 length: 13 residues. In DNA, the CDR3 is TGTGCCAGCAGCTTAGACACCCAAGAGACCCAGTACTTC. Encoded protein: CASSLDTQETQYF. The full variable domain, its missing parts supplied by reference TRBV7-2 and TRBJ2-5, is GAGVSQSPSNKVTEKGKDVELRCDPISGHTALYWYRQSLGQGLEFLIYFQGNSAPDKSGLPSDRFSAERTGGSVSTLTIQRTQQEDSAVYLCASSLDTQETQYFGPGTRLLVL.

The chain uses TRBV18 and TRBJ1-2, with 7 bases aligning to TRBD1. The junction had 4 bases not matched to a gene; V was cut back by 3 bases and J by 0 bases. Germline values: CDR1 KGHSH, CDR2 LQKENI. The CDR3 sequence is 15 residues long. CDR3 residues: CASSPGTDTNYGYTF. The CDR3 DNA is TGTGCCAGCTCACCTGGGACAGATACTAACTATGGCTACACCTTC.

The chain has TRBV5-4 and TRBJ2-3, with 7 bases lining up with TRBD1. Unmatched junction bases numbered 10, after V lost 4 bases and J lost 2 bases. The CDR3 is 16 amino acids. Germline-derived CDR1 and CDR2 are SGHNT and YYREEE (reference sequence). CDR3 region: CASSPTLGQNTDTQYF. The CDR3 DNA sequence: TGTGCCAGCAGCCCAACTTTGGGACAGAACACAGATACGCAGTATTTT.

The chain couples TRBV19 to TRBJ1-5; D is ambiguous. Per the germline V gene, CDR1 is LNHDA and CDR2 is SQIVND (reference sequence). Trimming removed 4 bases at V and 7 bases at J, with 11 bases between. CDR3 length: 13 residues. This chain's CDR3 is CASSKGARQPQHF. DNA of the CDR3: TGTGCCAGTAGTAAGGGAGCGAGGCAGCCCCAGCATTTT.

The chain combines TRBV19 with TRBJ1-1; D remains unclear. Germline lookup yields CDR1 LNHDA and CDR2 SQIVND (reference sequence). V was pared by 2 bases and J by 2 bases, with 9 bases between. The CDR3 sequence is 14 residues long. As DNA, the CDR3 is TGTGCCAGTAGTATAAGAAGAGATAACACTGAAGCTTTCTTT. Translating gives CASSIRRDNTEAFF.

This sequence joins TRBV7-9 and TRBJ1-1; perhaps TRBD1 as D (5 bases). Germline assignment: CDR1 SEHNR and CDR2 FQNEAQ (reference sequence). This CDR3 region has 13 residues. The V gene lost 3 bases and the J gene lost 5 bases, with 10 bases spanning the gap. The CDR3 region has the DNA TGTGCCAGCAGCTTTGGGGGGGAGACTGAAGCTTTCTTT. Its protein product is CASSFGGETEAFF.

This chain connects TRBV29-1 to TRBJ1-2; no clear D gene. This CDR3 is built from 13 residues. From germline, CDR1 is SQVTM and CDR2 ANQGSEA. V was clipped by 3 bases and J by 2 bases, with 10 bases between them. The CDR3 DNA follows: TGCAGCGTTGAGTTCGGAGCCAACTATGGCTACACCTTC. Its protein product is CSVEFGANYGYTF.

This rearrangement joins TRBV27 to TRBJ2-2, with 7 bases identical to TRBD2. The J segment lost 1 base and the V segment lost 4 bases, leaving 12 bases of the junction unmatched. The CDR3 spans 18 residues. Germline V CDR1 and CDR2: MNHEY, SMNVEV (reference sequence). CDR3 in DNA: TGTGCCAGCAGTTCTCTCCTCGCCAGGGAGGGGAACACCGGGGAGCTGTTTTTT. Its translation: CASSSLLAREGNTGELFF.

This clone has a handful of counts. This chain links TRBV10-3 with TRBJ2-2; 8 nucleotides agree with TRBD2. Germline values: CDR1 ENHRY, CDR2 SYGVKD. Unmatched junction bases numbered 7, after V lost 8 bases and J lost 5 bases. The CDR3 is 14 residues long. CDR3 sequence reads: CAIGVSGDTGELFF. The CDR3 DNA reads TGTGCCATCGGGGTTAGCGGGGATACCGGGGAGCTGTTTTTT.

The gene calls are TRBV3-1 (or the pseudogene TRBV3-2) and TRBJ2-5, with 9 bases aligning to TRBD2. The CDR3 runs 14 residues. The junction had 0 bases not matched to a gene; V was cut back by 0 bases and J by 4 bases. Germline CDR1 reads LGHDT; CDR2 reads YNNKEL (reference sequence). DNA for the CDR3: TGTGCCAGCAGCCAAGATAGCGGGAGAGAGACCCAGTACTTC. It yields the protein CASSQDSGRETQYF.

The gene calls are TRBV4-1 and TRBJ2-1; unclear D gene. Germline lookup yields CDR1 MGHRA and CDR2 YSYEKL. This CDR3 comprises 15 residues. V lost 5 bases to trimming and J lost 0 bases, with 11 bases between them. The CDR3: CASSGRHSSYNEQFF. In nucleotides, the CDR3 is TGCGCCAGCAGCGGCCGGCACAGCTCCTACAATGAGCAGTTCTTC.

The rearrangement links TRBV5-1 to TRBJ2-1, with D maybe TRBD1 (6 bases). The CDR3 sequence is 13 residues long. V shed 0 bases and J shed 9 bases, with 10 bases lying between them. The V gene's germline CDR1 is SGHRS and CDR2 YFSETQ. The CDR3 loop reads CASSLVQGGEQFF. The CDR3 DNA reads as TGCGCCAGCAGCTTGGTACAGGGTGGTGAGCAGTTCTTC.

The chain uses TRBV4-1 and TRBJ2-7, with D unresolved. From germline, CDR1 is MGHRA and CDR2 YSYEKL. V was trimmed by 0 bases and J by 1 base, leaving 10 bases between them. There are 15 residues in the CDR3. The CDR3 nucleotides are TGCGCCAGCAGCCAAGATCATACTCTTTCCTACGAGCAGTACTTC. Translated: CASSQDHTLSYEQYF.

The J gene is TRBJ1-1, the V gene TRBV28; D gene unclear. Germline CDR1 and CDR2: MDHEN and SYDVKM. The CDR3 has 15 amino acids. Trimming cost V 5 bases and J 6 bases, with 19 bases left between them. CDR3 in amino acids: CASSGISGGDAEAFF. The CDR3, as DNA: TGTGCCAGCAGTGGGATTTCAGGAGGTGACGCTGAAGCTTTCTTT.

This clone has only one observation. The rearrangement joins TRBV9 to TRBJ2-7; D unresolved. Trimming removed 0 bases from V and 1 base from J, with 11 bases in between. Germline CDR1 is SGDLS and CDR2 is YYNGEE. CDR3 length equals 15 residues. CDR3 loop: CASSVAPSRSYEQYF. Here the CDR3 DNA reads TGTGCCAGCAGCGTAGCCCCCTCGAGGTCCTACGAGCAGTACTTC. Using reference TRBV9 and TRBJ2-7 for the parts outside the CDR3, the full variable domain is DSGVTQTPKHLITATGQRVTLRCSPRSGDLSVYWYQQSLDQGLQFLIQYYNGEERAKGNILERFSAQQFPDLHSELNLSSLELGDSALYFCASSVAPSRSYEQYFGPGTRLTVT.

The genes are TRBV6-6 and TRBJ1-6, with a possible D match to TRBD1 (6 bases). Trimming took 5 bases from V and 3 from J, leaving 11 bases between them. This CDR3 is built from 15 residues. Germline V gene data show CDR1 as MNHNY and CDR2 as SVGAGI (reference sequence). This CDR3 is CASSRQGFYNSPLHF. CDR3 nucleotides: TGTGCCAGCAGTCGGCAGGGGTTCTATAATTCACCCCTCCACTTT.

The CDR3 here is CASSFGTGSPLHF. The CDR3 DNA sequence: TGTGCCAGCAGCTTCGGGACAGGGTCACCCCTCCACTTT. The chain uses TRBV11-3 and TRBJ1-6; TRBD1 aligns across 9 bases. The J segment lost 10 bases and the V segment lost 3 bases, leaving 1 base of the junction unmatched. The CDR3 spans 13 residues. CDR1 SGHNT and CDR2 YENEEA come from the germline V gene.

The rearrangement uses TRBV9 and TRBJ2-2; TRBD1 matches at 9 bases. Trimming took 4 bases from V and 3 from J; bases not matched to a gene: 16. The CDR3 is 19 residues long. Germline values: CDR1 SGDLS, CDR2 YYNGEE. The CDR3 reads CASSPGTGTPVGDTGELFF. As DNA, the CDR3 is TGTGCCAGCAGCCCCGGGACAGGGACACCGGTAGGGGACACCGGGGAGCTGTTTTTT.

This chain links TRBV7-9 with TRBJ1-2, with D tentatively TRBD1 (6 bases). CDR3 size: 13 residues. V lost 1 base to trimming and J lost 5 bases, with 8 bases between them. CDR1 and CDR2 (germline): SEHNR, FQNEAQ (reference sequence). DNA for the CDR3: TGTGCCAGCAGCTTAGGGGGGCAGTATGGCTACACCTTC. Translating gives CASSLGGQYGYTF.

V gene TRBV6-6 combines with J gene TRBJ1-5; 11 bases are shared with TRBD1. This CDR3 region has 16 residues. The germline gives CDR1 MNHNY, CDR2 SVGAGI (reference sequence). The J segment lost 0 bases and the V segment lost 9 bases, leaving 7 bases of the junction unmatched. The CDR3 sequence is CASRDRGAYSNQPQHF. CDR3 sequence (DNA): TGTGCCAGTCGGGACAGGGGGGCTTATAGCAATCAGCCCCAGCATTTT.

The V call is TRBV20-1, the J call TRBJ1-1; D is undetermined. Germline assignment: CDR1 DFQATT and CDR2 SNEGSKA (reference sequence). CDR3 length: 11 residues. Trimming left V 7 bases short and J 1 base short, with 7 bases between. CDR3 loop: CSVGRNTEAFF. The CDR3 coding sequence is TGCAGTGTAGGGAGGAACACTGAAGCTTTCTTT.

The chain joins TRBV7-9 to TRBJ2-2, with TRBD2 identical over 10 bases. This CDR3 contains 15 residues. The trim removed 5 bases at V and 1 base at J, leaving 1 base unmatched. Germline V gene lookup returns CDR1 SEHNR and CDR2 FQNEAQ (reference sequence). This CDR3 is CASSRTSGNTGELFF. In DNA, the CDR3 is TGTGCCAGCAGCCGGACTAGCGGGAACACCGGGGAGCTGTTTTTT.